What follows describes a single TCR beta chain. Germline V gene lookup returns CDR1 MDHEN and CDR2 SYDVKM. Trimming cost V 5 bases and J 8 bases, with 12 bases left between them. CDR3 length equals 12 residues. The authors' processing: Amplification from reference gene primers served as the basis for estimated nucleated cell counts. Produced via immunoSEQ multiplex PCR; TCRdb's table is partial and in-frame only. From that table come the V and J calls and clone size; the DNA was used to work out D and trimming. The sample lists 200,000 to 250,000 clones, roughly nine tenths occurring once. These data are taken from a study of blood T cell repertoires in COVID-19. Study in general: Sources were T cells, B-cell-depleted T cells, or PBMCs; the material itself was cDNA or gDNA.

Everyone who took part was roughly 18 to 90 years old, and they came from 24 US areas. Allocation to cohorts depended on clinical history reported by the participants. The clonotype comes from a woman aged 50 to 65 in a cohort exposed to, infected with or recovered from COVID-19 (not recorded which). Sequences were obtained from PBMCs or T cells enriched from blood (not recorded which). The chain is built from TRBV28 and TRBJ1-2; no firm D call. The CDR3: CASSQPAGGYTF. The DNA for the CDR3 is TGTGCCAGCAGTCAACCGGCGGGCGGCTACACCTTC.